This T cell receptor beta chain comes out of a study of radiotherapy plus CTLA-4 blockade in lung cancer. About the study: Among enrolled patients, roughly 17% responded and roughly 30% achieved disease control. Whole-study results and caveats: Alongside interferon-beta, early blood T cell clone dynamics were reportedly the best predictor of response. Peripheral blood showed expansion of tumor-derived TCR clones after radiotherapy and ipilimumab.

In regard to this clone: The target antigen is unknown.

Germline V gives CDR1 LNHNV, CDR2 YYDKDF (reference sequence). The CDR3 is made up of 12 amino acids. The germline V and J ends were trimmed by 0 bases and 5 bases, with 4 bases remaining between them. TCRdb's copy holds only in-frame clones and misses some; the assay was immunoSEQ multiplex PCR. This table has over 70,000 clones, around 86% appearing once. The TCR was taken from a human donor with non-small cell lung cancer who had a partial response to radiotherapy plus ipilimumab. Source: peripheral blood, taken from a patient treated with radiotherapy plus ipilimumab. This chain connects TRBV15 to TRBJ1-2; no definite D call. The CDR3 coding sequence is TGTGCCACCAGCAGAGACAGGTATGGCTACACCTTC. Translated, it gives CATSRDRYGYTF.